The present T cell receptor beta chain was sequenced within a study of cytomegalovirus exposure and HLA in healthy donors. Overall study: The Caucasian-associated ancestry cluster held roughly 81% of 300 to 450 genotyped donors.

Germline V lookup: CDR1 MDHEN, CDR2 SYDVKM. The CDR3 sequence is 11 residues long. Trimming shortened V by 7 bases and J by 4 bases, and 7 bases separated the two germline ends. This clone has only a few counts. Antigen unknown. Researchers ran the PCR with 60 Vbeta and 13 Jbeta primers. TCRdb's table, derived via immunoSEQ multiplex PCR, lists solely in-frame clones and lacks some. The sample shows around 33,000 clones, 40% to 50% of them seen only once. Regarding the study as a whole: In a later analysis, a missense DCLRE1C variant was linked to TCR beta V- and J-gene trimming. An Asian-associated ancestry cluster reportedly showed fewer N-insertions than the approximately 620-donor mean in a later analysis. CMV serostatus stood as the only immune exposure information on hand.

This rearrangement joins TRBV28 to TRBJ1-1, with a tentative D call TRBD1 (6 bases). Sequencing was done on a sample of PBMCs. This clonotype was obtained from a woman aged 50 to 65 in good health and CMV-seronegative. The CDR3 sequence: CASNRVTEAFF. In nucleotides, the CDR3 is TGTGCCAGCAACAGGGTCACTGAAGCTTTCTTT.